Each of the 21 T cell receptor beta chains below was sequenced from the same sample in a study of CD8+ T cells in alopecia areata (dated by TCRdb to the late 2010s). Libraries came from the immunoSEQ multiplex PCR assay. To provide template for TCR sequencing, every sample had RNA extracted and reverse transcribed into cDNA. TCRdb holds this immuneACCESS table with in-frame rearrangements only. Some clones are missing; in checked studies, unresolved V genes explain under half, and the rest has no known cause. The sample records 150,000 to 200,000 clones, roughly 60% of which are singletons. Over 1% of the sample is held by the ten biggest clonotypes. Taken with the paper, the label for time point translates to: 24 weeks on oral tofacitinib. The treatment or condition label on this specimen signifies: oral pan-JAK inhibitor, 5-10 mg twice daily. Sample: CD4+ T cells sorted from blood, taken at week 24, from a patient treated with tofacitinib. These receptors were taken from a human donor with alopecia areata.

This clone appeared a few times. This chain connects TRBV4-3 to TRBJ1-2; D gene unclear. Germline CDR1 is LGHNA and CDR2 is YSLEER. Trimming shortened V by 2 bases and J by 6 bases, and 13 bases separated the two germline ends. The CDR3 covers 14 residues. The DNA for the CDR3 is TGCGCCAGCAGCCAATTACCGTCGAAGGATGGCTACACCTTC. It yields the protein CASSQLPSKDGYTF.

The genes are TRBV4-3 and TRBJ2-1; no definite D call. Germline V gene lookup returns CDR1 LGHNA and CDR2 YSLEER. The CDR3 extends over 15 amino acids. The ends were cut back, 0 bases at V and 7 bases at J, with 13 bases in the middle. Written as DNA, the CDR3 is TGCGCCAGCAGCCAAGATAATAGGTTGGTAAATGAGCAGTTCTTC. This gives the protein CASSQDNRLVNEQFF.

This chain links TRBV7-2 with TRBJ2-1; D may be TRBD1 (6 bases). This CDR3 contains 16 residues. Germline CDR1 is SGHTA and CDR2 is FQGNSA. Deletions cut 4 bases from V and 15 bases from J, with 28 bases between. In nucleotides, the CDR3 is TGTGCCAGCAGCTCCACCATCCCACCTTCGGGGACACGCCCGTTCTTC. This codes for CASSSTIPPSGTRPFF. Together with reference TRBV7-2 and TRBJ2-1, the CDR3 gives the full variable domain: GAGVSQSPSNKVTEKGKDVELRCDPISGHTALYWYRQSLGQGLEFLIYFQGNSAPDKSGLPSDRFSAERTGGSVSTLTIQRTQQEDSAVYLCASSSTIPPSGTRPFFGPGTRLTVL.

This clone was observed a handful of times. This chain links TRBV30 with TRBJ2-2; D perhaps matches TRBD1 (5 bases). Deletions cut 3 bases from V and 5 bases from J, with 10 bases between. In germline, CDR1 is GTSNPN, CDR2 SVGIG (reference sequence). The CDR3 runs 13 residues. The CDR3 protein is CAWSETETGELFF. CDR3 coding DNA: TGTGCCTGGAGCGAGACAGAAACCGGGGAGCTGTTTTTT.

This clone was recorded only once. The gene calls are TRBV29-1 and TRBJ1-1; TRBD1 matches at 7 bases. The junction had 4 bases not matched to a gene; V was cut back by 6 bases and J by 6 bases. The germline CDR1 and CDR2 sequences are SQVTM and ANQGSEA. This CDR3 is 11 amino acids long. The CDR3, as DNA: TGCAGCGTCACCGGGACAGCTGAAGCTTTCTTT. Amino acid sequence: CSVTGTAEAFF.

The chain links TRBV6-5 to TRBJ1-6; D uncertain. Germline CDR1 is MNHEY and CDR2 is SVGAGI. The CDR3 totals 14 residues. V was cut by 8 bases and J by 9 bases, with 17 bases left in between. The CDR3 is CASAAVGNSSPLHF. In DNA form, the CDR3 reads TGTGCCAGCGCGGCGGTAGGGAACAGTTCACCCCTCCACTTT.

The CDR3 coding sequence is TGCAGCGTGCGAAGAGGGACACGCCTTGAGGATGGCTACACCTTC. Amino acids: CSVRRGTRLEDGYTF. V and J are TRBV29-1 and TRBJ1-2; the D gene is possibly TRBD1 (6 bases). The CDR3 consists of 15 residues. The V gene's germline CDR1 is SQVTM and CDR2 ANQGSEA. Trimming stripped 6 bases from V and 6 bases from J, with 23 bases between.

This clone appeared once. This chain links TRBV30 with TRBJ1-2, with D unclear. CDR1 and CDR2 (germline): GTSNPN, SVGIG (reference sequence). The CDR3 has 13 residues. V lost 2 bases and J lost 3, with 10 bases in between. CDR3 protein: CAWSHPPDYGYTF. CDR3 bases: TGTGCCTGGAGTCATCCCCCGGACTATGGCTACACCTTC.

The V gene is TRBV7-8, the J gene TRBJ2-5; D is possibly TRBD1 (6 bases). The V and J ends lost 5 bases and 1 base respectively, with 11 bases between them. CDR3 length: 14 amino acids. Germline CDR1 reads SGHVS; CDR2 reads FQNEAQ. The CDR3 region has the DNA TGTGCCAGCAGCCGACAGGACCTCCAAGAGACCCAGTACTTC. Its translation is CASSRQDLQETQYF.

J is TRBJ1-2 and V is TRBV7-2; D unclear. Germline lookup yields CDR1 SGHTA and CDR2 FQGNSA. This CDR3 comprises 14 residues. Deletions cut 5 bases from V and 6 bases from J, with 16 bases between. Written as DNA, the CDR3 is TGTGCCAGCAGCCCATACCGGGCCGACCATGGCTACACCTTC. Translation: CASSPYRADHGYTF.

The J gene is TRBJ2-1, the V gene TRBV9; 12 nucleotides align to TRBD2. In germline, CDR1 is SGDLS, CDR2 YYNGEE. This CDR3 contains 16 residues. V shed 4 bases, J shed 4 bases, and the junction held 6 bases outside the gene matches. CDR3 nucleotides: TGTGCCAGCAGCTCCAGGACTAGCGGGAAGTACAATGAGCAGTTCTTC. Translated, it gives CASSSRTSGKYNEQFF.

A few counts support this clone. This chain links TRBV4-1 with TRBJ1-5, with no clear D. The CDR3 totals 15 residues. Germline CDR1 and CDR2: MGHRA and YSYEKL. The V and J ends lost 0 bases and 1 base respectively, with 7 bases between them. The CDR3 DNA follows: TGCGCCAGCAGCCAAGAGGTGGGAAGCAATCAGCCCCAGCATTTT. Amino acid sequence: CASSQEVGSNQPQHF.

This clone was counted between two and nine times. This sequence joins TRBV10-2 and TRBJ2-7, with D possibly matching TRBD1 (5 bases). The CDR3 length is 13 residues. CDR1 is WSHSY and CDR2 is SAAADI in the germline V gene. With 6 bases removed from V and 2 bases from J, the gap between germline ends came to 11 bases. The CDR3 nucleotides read TGCGCCAGCAGCGGACACGCTGCCTACGAGCAGTACTTC. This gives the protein CASSGHAAYEQYF.

This CDR3 reads CASSPLPGSSYNEQFF. CDR3 sequence (DNA): TGTGCCAGCTCACCGCTGCCAGGGTCGTCCTACAATGAGCAGTTCTTC. The chain joins TRBV18 to TRBJ2-1; D may be TRBD1 (5 bases). The CDR3 contains 16 residues. Looked up from germline, CDR1 is KGHSH and CDR2 is LQKENI. Trimming cost V 3 bases and J 1 base, with 13 bases left between them.

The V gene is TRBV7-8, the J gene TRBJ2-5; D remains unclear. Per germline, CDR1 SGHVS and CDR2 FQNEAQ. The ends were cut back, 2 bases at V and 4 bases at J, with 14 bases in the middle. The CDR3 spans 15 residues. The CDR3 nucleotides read TGTGCCAGCAGCTTAATCCCCCTTAACGGAGAGACCCAGTACTTC. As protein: CASSLIPLNGETQYF.

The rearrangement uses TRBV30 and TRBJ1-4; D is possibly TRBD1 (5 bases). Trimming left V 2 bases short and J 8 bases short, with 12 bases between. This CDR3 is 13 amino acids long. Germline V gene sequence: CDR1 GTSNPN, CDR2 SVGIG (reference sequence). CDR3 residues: CAWSRGSSEKLFF. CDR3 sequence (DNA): TGTGCCTGGAGTAGGGGCAGTTCGGAAAAACTGTTTTTT. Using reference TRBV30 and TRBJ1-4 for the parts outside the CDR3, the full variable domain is SQTIHQWPATLVQPVGSPLSLECTVEGTSNPNLYWYRQAAGRGLQLLFYSVGIGQISSEVPQNLSASRPQDRQFILSSKKLLLSDSGFYLCAWSRGSSEKLFFGSGTQLSVL.

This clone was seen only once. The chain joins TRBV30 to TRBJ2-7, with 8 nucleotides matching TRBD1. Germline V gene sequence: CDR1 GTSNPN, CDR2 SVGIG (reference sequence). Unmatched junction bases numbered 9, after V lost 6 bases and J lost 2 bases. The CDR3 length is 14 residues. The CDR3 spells CACPRQGFAYEQYF. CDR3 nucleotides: TGTGCCTGTCCCAGACAGGGGTTCGCCTACGAGCAGTACTTC. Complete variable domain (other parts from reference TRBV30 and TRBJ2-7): SQTIHQWPATLVQPVGSPLSLECTVEGTSNPNLYWYRQAAGRGLQLLFYSVGIGQISSEVPQNLSASRPQDRQFILSSKKLLLSDSGFYLCACPRQGFAYEQYFGPGTRLTVT.

CDR3 sequence reads: CASSGGGSLTTGELFF. The CDR3 bases are TGTGCCAGCAGTGGCGGGGGATCGTTGACAACCGGGGAGCTGTTTTTT. The gene calls are TRBV7-3 and TRBJ2-2; 7 nucleotides align to TRBD2. This CDR3 comprises 16 residues. With 6 bases clipped from V and 5 bases from J, the junction kept 12 bases outside the gene matches. Germline V lookup: CDR1 SGHTA, CDR2 FQGTGA.

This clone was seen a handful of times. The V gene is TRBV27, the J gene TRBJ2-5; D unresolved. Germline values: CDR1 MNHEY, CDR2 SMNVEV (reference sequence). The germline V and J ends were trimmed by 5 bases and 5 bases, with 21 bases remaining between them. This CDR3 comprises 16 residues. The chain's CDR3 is CASSLRGDVFGETQYF. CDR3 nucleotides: TGTGCCAGCAGTCTTCGAGGAGACGTGTTCGGGGAGACCCAGTACTTC.

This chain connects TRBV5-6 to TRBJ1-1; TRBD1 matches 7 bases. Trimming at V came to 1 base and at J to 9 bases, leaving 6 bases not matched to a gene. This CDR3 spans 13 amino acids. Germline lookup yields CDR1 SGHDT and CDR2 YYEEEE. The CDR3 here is CASSLRQGVQAFF. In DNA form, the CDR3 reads TGTGCCAGCAGCTTGCGACAGGGAGTGCAAGCTTTCTTT.

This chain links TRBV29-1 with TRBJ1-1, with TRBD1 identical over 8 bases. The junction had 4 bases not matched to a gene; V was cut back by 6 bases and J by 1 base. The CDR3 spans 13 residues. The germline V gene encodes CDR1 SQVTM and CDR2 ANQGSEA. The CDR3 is CSVRGQANTEAFF. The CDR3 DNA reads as TGCAGCGTGAGGGGACAGGCGAACACTGAAGCTTTCTTT. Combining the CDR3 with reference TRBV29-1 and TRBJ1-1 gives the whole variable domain SAVISQKPSRDICQRGTSLTIQCQVDSQVTMMFWYRQQPGQSLTLIATANQGSEATYESGFVIDKFPISRPNLTFSTLTVSNMSPEDSSIYLCSVRGQANTEAFFGQGTRLTVV.